This T cell receptor (beta chain) was profiled in a study of blood T cell repertoires in COVID-19. With 3 bases removed from V and 8 bases from J, the gap between germline ends came to 18 bases. The CDR3 covers 15 residues. From germline, CDR1 is SGDLS and CDR2 YYNGEE. Sequencing was performed with immunoSEQ multiplex PCR; in TCRdb, only in-frame clones are kept and a portion is missing. The sample shows 200,000 or so clones, roughly 80% of them seen only once. The TCR originated in a man in his forties who had recovered from COVID-19. The V call is TRBV9, the J call TRBJ1-5, with a weak D call TRBD1 (6 bases). The sample taken for sequencing was PBMCs or T cells enriched from blood (not recorded which). The chain's CDR3 is CASSAQGRPWEPQHF. The CDR3 DNA reads as TGTGCCAGCAGCGCACAGGGACGGCCATGGGAGCCCCAGCATTTT. Together with reference TRBV9 and TRBJ1-5, the CDR3 gives the full variable domain: DSGVTQTPKHLITATGQRVTLRCSPRSGDLSVYWYQQSLDQGLQFLIQYYNGEERAKGNILERFSAQQFPDLHSELNLSSLELGDSALYFCASSAQGRPWEPQHFGDGTRLSIL.